This T cell receptor (beta chain) was sequenced during a study of patients and donors after allogeneic stem cell transplantation. MiXCR was run by TCRdb on the RT-PCR reads, yielding one entry per CDR3 protein. Of 410,000 or so distinct CDR3 sequences in the sample, 16% were seen once. Looked up from germline, CDR1 is SGHTA and CDR2 is FQGNSA. This CDR3 has 14 residues. The V end was cut by 5 bases, the J end by 7 bases, with 16 bases between. Material for sequencing was blood, either unsorted or a sorted T cell fraction (not recorded which). This TCR was recovered from a human donor who was either an allogeneic HSCT recipient or a stem cell or donor lymphocyte infusion donor (not recorded which). It is not recorded whose cells these are; they may come from a transplant donor. The chain combines TRBV7-2 with TRBJ2-3, with D possibly being TRBD1 or TRBD2 (5 bases each). Written as DNA, the CDR3 is TGTGCCAGCAGCACGACGAGGGACCACAATACGCAGTATTTT. Its protein product is CASSTTRDHNTQYF.